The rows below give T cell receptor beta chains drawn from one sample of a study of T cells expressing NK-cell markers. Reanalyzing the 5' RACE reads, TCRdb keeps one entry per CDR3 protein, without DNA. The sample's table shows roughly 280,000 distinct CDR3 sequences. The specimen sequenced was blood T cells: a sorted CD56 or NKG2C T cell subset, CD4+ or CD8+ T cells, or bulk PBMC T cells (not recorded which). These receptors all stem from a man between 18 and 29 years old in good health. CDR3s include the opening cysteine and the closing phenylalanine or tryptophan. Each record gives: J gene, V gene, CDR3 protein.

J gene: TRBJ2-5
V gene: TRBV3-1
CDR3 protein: CASSRRTESQETQYF

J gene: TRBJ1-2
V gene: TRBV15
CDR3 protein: CATSGLRQGSGYTF

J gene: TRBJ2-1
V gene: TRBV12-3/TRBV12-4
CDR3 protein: CASGRGGRTPQFF

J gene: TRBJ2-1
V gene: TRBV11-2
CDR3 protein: CASSLETLTRQSSYNEQFF

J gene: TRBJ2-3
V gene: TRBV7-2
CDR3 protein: CASGGGGRGTDTQYF

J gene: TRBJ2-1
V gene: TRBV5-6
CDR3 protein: CASSYIAVNEQFF

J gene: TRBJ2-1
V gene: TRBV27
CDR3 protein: CASSPFGLAGRFF

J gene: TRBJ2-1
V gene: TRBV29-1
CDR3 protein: CSVEEEWGFNYNEQFF

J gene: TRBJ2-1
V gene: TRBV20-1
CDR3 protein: CSARGASRAALSYNEQFF

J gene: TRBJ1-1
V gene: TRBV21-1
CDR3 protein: CASSPSGTVNTEAFF

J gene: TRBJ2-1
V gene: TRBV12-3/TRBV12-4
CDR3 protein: CASRTSGQGHEQFF

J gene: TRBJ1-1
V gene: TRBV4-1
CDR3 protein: CASSQDAGETEAFF

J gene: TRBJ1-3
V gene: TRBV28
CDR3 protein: CASTQFSGNTIYF

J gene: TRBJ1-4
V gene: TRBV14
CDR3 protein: CASSRGPTGNEKLFF

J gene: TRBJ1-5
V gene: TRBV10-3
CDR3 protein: CAIGQGDSNQPQHF

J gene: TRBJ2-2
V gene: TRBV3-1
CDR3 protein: CASSQDSYTGELFF

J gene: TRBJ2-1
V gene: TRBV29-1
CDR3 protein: CSVLTSGRLSEQFF

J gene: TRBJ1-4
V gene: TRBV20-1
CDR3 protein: CSARDLLNEKLFF

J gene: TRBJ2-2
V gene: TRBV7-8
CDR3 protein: CASLQRASVYTGELFF

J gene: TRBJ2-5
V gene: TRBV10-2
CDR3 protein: CAASGNQETQYF

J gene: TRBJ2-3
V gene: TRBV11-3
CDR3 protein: CASSSIYPGRVLTDTQYF

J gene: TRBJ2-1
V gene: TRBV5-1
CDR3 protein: CASSKGTSTYNEQFF

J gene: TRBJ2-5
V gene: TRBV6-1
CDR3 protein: CASSELGQETQYF

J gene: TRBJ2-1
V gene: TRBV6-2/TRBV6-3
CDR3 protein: CASKVQFDRDREGNEQFF

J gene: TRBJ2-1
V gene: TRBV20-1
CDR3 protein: CSATILAGVYNEQFF

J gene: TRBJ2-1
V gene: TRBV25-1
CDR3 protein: CASSDPDFYNEQFF

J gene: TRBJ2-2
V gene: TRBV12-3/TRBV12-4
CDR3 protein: CASTPARVPYTGELFF

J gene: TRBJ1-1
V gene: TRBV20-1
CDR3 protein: CSAFAGGLNTEAFF

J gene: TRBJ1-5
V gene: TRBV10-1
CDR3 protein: CASSMTPGQTIEPQHF

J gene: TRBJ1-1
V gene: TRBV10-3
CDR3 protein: CAIAQGPANTEAFF